This TCR beta chain came from a study of blood T cell repertoires in COVID-19. The CDR3 extends over 18 amino acids. Germline CDR1 SGDLS, CDR2 YYNGEE. V was shortened by 0 bases and J by 3 bases, with 19 bases between the two germline ends. Some clones are missing from TCRdb's copy, which holds only in-frame ones; the method was immunoSEQ multiplex PCR. The data show 100,000 to 150,000 clones, with approximately 83% seen just once and around a tenth held by the top ten. The chain uses TRBV9 and TRBJ1-3; tentatively, D is TRBD1 (6 bases). The specimen sequenced was peripheral blood. The sequence was collected from a man aged 40-50 years with active or convalescent COVID-19. The CDR3: CASSVGTTGGAYGNTIYF. In nucleotides, the CDR3 is TGTGCCAGCAGCGTAGGGACCACGGGGGGCGCCTATGGAAACACCATATATTTT.